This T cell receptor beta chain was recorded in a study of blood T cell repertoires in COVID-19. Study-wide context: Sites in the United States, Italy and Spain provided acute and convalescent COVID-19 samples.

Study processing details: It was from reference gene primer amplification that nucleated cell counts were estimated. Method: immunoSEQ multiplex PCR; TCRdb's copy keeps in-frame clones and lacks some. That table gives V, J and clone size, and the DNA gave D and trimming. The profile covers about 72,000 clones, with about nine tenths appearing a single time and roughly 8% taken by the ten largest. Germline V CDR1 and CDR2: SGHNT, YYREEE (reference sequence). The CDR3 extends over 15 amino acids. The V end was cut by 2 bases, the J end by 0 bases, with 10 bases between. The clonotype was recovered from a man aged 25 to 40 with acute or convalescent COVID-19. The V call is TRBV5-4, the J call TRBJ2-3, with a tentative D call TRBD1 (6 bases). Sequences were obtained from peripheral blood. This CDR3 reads CASSFKQGSTDTQYF. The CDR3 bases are TGTGCCAGCAGCTTCAAACAGGGTAGCACAGATACGCAGTATTTT.